This T cell receptor (beta chain) was observed in a study of shared clonotypes between healthy human individuals. This was a deep-level run. Profiled with immunoSEQ multiplex PCR; TCRdb holds only in-frame clones, not every one. The sample holds roughly 500,000 clones, roughly three quarters seen once. Without sorting, samples used 75 million to 100 million PBMCs for genomic DNA. The CDR3 has 12 residues. The V and J ends lost 3 bases and 4 bases respectively, with 6 bases between them. Germline assignment: CDR1 MDHEN and CDR2 SYDVKM. The sequence was collected from a woman aged 40 to 50 in good health. Some clones in this sample may be carry-over from other donors' samples. Sequencing was carried out using PBMCs. The chain has TRBV28 and TRBJ1-2; no reliable D call. The CDR3 coding sequence is TGTGCCAGCAGTTTCAGCCGCTATGGCTACACCTTC. Translated: CASSFSRYGYTF.